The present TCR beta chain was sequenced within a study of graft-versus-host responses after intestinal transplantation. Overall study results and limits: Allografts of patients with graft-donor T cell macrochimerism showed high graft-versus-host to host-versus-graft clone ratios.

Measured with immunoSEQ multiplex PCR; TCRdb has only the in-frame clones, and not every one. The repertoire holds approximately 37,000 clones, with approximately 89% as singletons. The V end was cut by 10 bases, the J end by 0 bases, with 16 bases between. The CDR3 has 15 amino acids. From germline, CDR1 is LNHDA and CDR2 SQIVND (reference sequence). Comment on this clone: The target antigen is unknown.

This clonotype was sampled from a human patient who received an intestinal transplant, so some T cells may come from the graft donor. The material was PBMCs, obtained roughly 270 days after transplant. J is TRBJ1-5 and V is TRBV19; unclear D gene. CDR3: CATRETPYSNQPQHF. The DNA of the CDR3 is TGTGCCACCCGCGAGACACCGTATAGCAATCAGCCCCAGCATTTT.